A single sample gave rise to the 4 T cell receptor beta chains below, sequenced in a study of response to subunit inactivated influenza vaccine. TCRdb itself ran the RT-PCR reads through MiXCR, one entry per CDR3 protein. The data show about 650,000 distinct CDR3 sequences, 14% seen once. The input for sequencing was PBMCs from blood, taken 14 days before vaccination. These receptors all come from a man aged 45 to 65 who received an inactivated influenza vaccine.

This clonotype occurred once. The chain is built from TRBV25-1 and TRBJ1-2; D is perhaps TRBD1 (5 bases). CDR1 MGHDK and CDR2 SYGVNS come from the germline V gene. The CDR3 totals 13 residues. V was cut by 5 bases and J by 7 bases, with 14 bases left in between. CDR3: CASSPGFGAGYTF. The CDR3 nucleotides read TGTGCCAGCAGTCCCGGATTTGGGGCTGGCTACACCTTC.

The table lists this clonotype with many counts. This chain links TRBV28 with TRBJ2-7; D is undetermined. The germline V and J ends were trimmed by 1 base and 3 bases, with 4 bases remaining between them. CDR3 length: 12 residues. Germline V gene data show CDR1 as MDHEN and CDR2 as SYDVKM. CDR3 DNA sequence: TGTGCCAGCAGTTTATTTGGCTACGAGCAGTACTTC. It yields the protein CASSLFGYEQYF.

CDR3 DNA: TGTGCCAGCAGTTCCAGTACCTACGAGCAGTACTTC. It codes for CASSSSTYEQYF. The chain couples TRBV12-3 or TRBV12-4 to TRBJ2-7, with D unresolved. With 4 bases removed from V and 2 bases from J, the gap between germline ends came to 6 bases. The CDR3 has 12 residues.

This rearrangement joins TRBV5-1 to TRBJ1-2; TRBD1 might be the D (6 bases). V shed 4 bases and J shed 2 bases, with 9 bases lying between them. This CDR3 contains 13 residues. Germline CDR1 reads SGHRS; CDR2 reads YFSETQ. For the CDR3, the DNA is TGCGCCAGCAGCGGGACATGGAACTATGGCTACACCTTC. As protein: CASSGTWNYGYTF. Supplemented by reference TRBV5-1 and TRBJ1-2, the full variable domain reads KAGVTQTPRYLIKTRGQQVTLSCSPISGHRSVSWYQQTPGQGLQFLFEYFSETQRNKGNFPGRFSGRQFSNSRSEMNVSTLELGDSALYLCASSGTWNYGYTFGSGTRLTVV.